The clone carrying this T cell receptor (beta chain) has more than one count but fewer than ten. Antigen: not known. This entry belongs to a study of T cells in Graves' hyperthyroidism and ophthalmopathy. The study's findings and limits: For ophthalmopathy, model prediction preceded onset by a median about 6.4 months.

Clinical symptoms, serum thyroxine and TRAb, thyroid ultrasound and orbital computed tomography were used for the diagnoses. From germline, CDR1 is SGDLS and CDR2 YYNGEE. V lost 6 bases, J lost 0 bases, and 13 bases lay in between. This CDR3 spans 14 amino acids. It was RNA transcripts that yielded the amplified TCR beta CDR3 regions. TCR CDR3 regions were first amplified by RT-PCR with HTBI primers. TCRdb used MiXCR to reprocess the multiplex PCR reads, holding one entry per CDR3 protein. The table shows about 840,000 distinct CDR3 sequences, with about two fifths occurring only once. The clonotype comes from a man between 18 and 35 years old with Graves' hyperthyroidism. This chain joins TRBV9 and TRBJ2-7; D gene uncertain. The specimen was blood. The CDR3, as DNA: TGTGCCAGCAATTCGGCAGGAAGCTCCTACGAGCAGTACTTC. Its translation is CASNSAGSSYEQYF.